These 30 T cell receptor beta chains originate from one sample sequenced in a study of T-cell reconstitution after alpha-beta-depleted transplantation in children (dated by TCRdb to the mid-2010s). What the authors observed across the whole study: Over subsequent months, a decline in hyperexpanded clone frequencies was noted, and after one year, T-cell counts and TCRbeta diversity were mostly ascribed to newly produced T cells.

Their antigens are not known. The method behind the library was PCR. Sequencing instrument: Illumina HiSeq 2500. TCR libraries were prepared with molecular barcoding, using unique molecular identifiers to normalize TCRbeta repertoire quantification. The public sequencing data were trimmed at Q25 with fastp and processed into clonotypes with MiXCR by TCRdb, which kept only in-frame beta chains. Every entry covers one CDR3 protein and lists the most common genes and DNA from its rows. Within this sample are around 300,000 distinct CDR3 sequences, with 6% to 10% of them counted one time only. The leading ten clones occupy approximately 8.2% of the sample. The treatment or condition label here, explained by the study, means: allogeneic hematopoietic cell transplantation with graft depleted of TCRalphabeta T cells and CD19 B cells. The sample consisted of peripheral blood, taken 360 days after TCRalphabeta/CD19-depleted stem cell transplant. The origin of the receptors is a female patient younger than 10 who had a stem cell transplant for Fanconi anemia, so the T cells may come from the graft donor.

This clonotype was detected many times. CDR3 region: CASSLPGSGSTDTQYF. CDR3 bases: TGCGCCAGCAGCTTGCCAGGGAGCGGGTCCACAGATACGCAGTATTTT. The V and J genes are TRBV5-1 and TRBJ2-3; TRBD2 is a possible D gene (6 bases). The CDR3 consists of 16 residues. Germline V gives CDR1 SGHRS, CDR2 YFSETQ. V was cut by 1 base and J by 2 bases, with 14 bases left in between. The variable domain in full, with the rest retrieved from reference TRBV5-1 and TRBJ2-3, is KAGVTQTPRYLIKTRGQQVTLSCSPISGHRSVSWYQQTPGQGLQFLFEYFSETQRNKGNFPGRFSGRQFSNSRSEMNVSTLELGDSALYLCASSLPGSGSTDTQYFGPGTRLTVL.

Note on this clonotype: This sequence may be a read error, since a much larger clone differs from it by one base. The conserved closing phenylalanine or tryptophan is absent in this CDR3, likely reflecting a read error. The J gene is TRBJ1-4, the V gene TRBV12-3 or TRBV12-4; TRBD1 is a possible D gene (5 bases). Trimming took 5 bases from V and 7 from J, leaving 17 bases between them. The CDR3 loop spans 15 amino acids. For the CDR3, the DNA is TGTGCCAGCAGTCAAGAAGGGGTTGAAGTTGAAAAACTGTTTTCT. It specifies CASSQEGVEVEKLFS.

This chain uses TRBV20-1 with TRBJ1-1; D may be TRBD1 (6 bases). The length of the CDR3 is 15 residues. Trimming pared 0 bases from V and 8 bases from J, leaving 19 bases between. Germline V gene lookup returns CDR1 DFQATT and CDR2 SNEGSKA (reference sequence). The CDR3: CSARDGGGAKEEAFF. The CDR3 DNA reads TGCAGTGCTAGAGATGGGGGGGGGGCAAAGGAAGAAGCTTTCTTT.

The rearrangement links TRBV24-1 to TRBJ1-5; TRBD1 matches at 8 bases. The CDR3 is 16 amino acids. The germline gives CDR1 KGHDR, CDR2 SFDVKD. The ends lost 2 bases at V and 3 bases at J; junction bases unmatched: 5. Written as DNA, the CDR3 is TGTGCCACCAGTGATTCTGGGACAGGACACAATCAGCCCCAGCATTTT. Translation gives CATSDSGTGHNQPQHF.

The rearrangement uses TRBV5-6 and TRBJ1-2; D is possibly TRBD1 (5 bases). Trimming shortened V by 0 bases and J by 8 bases, and 17 bases separated the two germline ends. The CDR3 sequence is 15 residues long. CDR1 SGHDT and CDR2 YYEEEE come from the germline V gene. The CDR3 region has the DNA TGTGCCAGCAGCTTGGCGGGCAGGGAATCCCTCGGCTACACCTTC. Encoded protein: CASSLAGRESLGYTF.

In the case of this clonotype: Sequence at one end of the junction differs from germline and may be a read error. This chain connects TRBV20-1 to TRBJ1-5, with D unclear. Germline CDR1 reads DFQATT; CDR2 reads SNEGSKA (reference sequence). There are 15 residues in the CDR3. The CDR3 DNA follows: TGCTGTGCTAAATCCTATGACACTAGCAATCAGCCCCAGCATTTT. It encodes CCAKSYDTSNQPQHF.

In its sample, this clonotype was seen many times. V usage is TRBV6-1 and J usage is TRBJ2-1; the D is unclear. CDR3 length equals 14 residues. Germline-derived CDR1 and CDR2 are MNHNS and SASEGT. Between the trimmed V and J ends, which lost 1 base and 7 bases, there was a span of 11 bases. The CDR3: CASSEGGFGNEQFF. CDR3 DNA: TGTGCCAGCAGTGAAGGTGGGTTTGGGAATGAGCAGTTCTTC.

This clonotype has ten or more counts. The J gene is TRBJ2-4, the V gene TRBV24-1; 7 bases are shared with TRBD1. V lost 4 bases and J lost 5; bases outside the gene matches: 7. The CDR3 is made up of 15 amino acids. Germline V lookup: CDR1 KGHDR, CDR2 SFDVKD. CDR3 amino acids: CATSDPGQGENIQYF. The CDR3 DNA reads TGTGCCACCAGTGACCCCGGCCAGGGGGAAAACATTCAGTACTTC.

This chain joins TRBV5-5 and TRBJ2-3; perhaps TRBD1 as D (5 bases). Trimming shortened V by 2 bases and J by 6 bases, and 10 bases separated the two germline ends. In germline, CDR1 is SGHKS, CDR2 YYEKEE (reference sequence). The CDR3 is 13 residues long. Here the CDR3 DNA reads TGTGCCAGCAGCTTAAGACAGTCCGATACGCAGTATTTT. Its protein is CASSLRQSDTQYF.

This clonotype was seen only a few times. This chain joins TRBV5-1 and TRBJ1-1; TRBD1 is a possible D gene (6 bases). The CDR3 spans 15 residues. Trimming shortened V by 0 bases and J by 5 bases, and 14 bases separated the two germline ends. Germline CDR1 is SGHRS and CDR2 is YFSETQ. The CDR3 nucleotides are TGCGCCAGCAGCTTGGACGGGGGGGCTGGGACTGAAGCTTTCTTT. This sequence encodes CASSLDGGAGTEAFF.

The chain employs TRBV20-1 and TRBJ1-4; perhaps TRBD1 as D (6 bases). The CDR3 runs to 15 residues. V gave up 1 base and J gave up 8 bases, with 17 bases separating them. Germline V gene sequence: CDR1 DFQATT, CDR2 SNEGSKA (reference sequence). CDR3 in DNA: TGCAGTGCTAGAGGGGAGGGGGGAACGAAGGAAAAACTGTTTTTT. It codes for CSARGEGGTKEKLFF.

Ten or more counts support this clonotype. The V call is TRBV6-2 or TRBV6-3, the J call TRBJ2-2, with D unclear. Trimming removed 2 bases from V and 6 bases from J, with 4 bases in between. Germline V CDR1 and CDR2: MNHEY, SVGEGT. The CDR3 is 12 residues long. CDR3: CASSYGSGELFF. CDR3 DNA: TGTGCCAGCAGTTACGGCTCCGGGGAGCTGTTTTTT.

In its sample, this clonotype was seen a few times. This chain connects TRBV6-2 or TRBV6-3 to TRBJ2-5; D ambiguous. The germline V and J ends were trimmed by 0 bases and 5 bases, with 10 bases remaining between them. Germline loops: CDR1 MNHEY, CDR2 SVGEGT. CDR3 size: 14 residues. The CDR3: CASSYSLVRETQYF. The CDR3, as DNA: TGTGCCAGCAGTTACTCGTTGGTTCGGGAGACCCAGTACTTC.

The chain couples TRBV4-2 to TRBJ2-7, with TRBD2 identical over 15 bases. The CDR3 runs 16 residues. J was trimmed by 6 bases and V by 3 bases; bases with no gene match: 6. CDR1 and CDR2 (germline): LGHNA, YNFKEQ. The CDR3 spells CASSHGLAGGLSEQYF. For the CDR3, the DNA is TGTGCCAGCAGCCACGGACTAGCGGGGGGGCTCAGCGAGCAGTACTTC.

The chain uses TRBV7-8 and TRBJ2-1; 8 bases align to TRBD2. Germline CDR1 SGHVS, CDR2 FQNEAQ. The CDR3 consists of 14 residues. The V and J ends lost 3 bases and 7 bases, in that order; junction bases with no gene match: 5. In DNA, the CDR3 is TGTGCCAGCAGCTTCCAGCGGGGGTATAATGAGCAGTTCTTC. Its translation is CASSFQRGYNEQFF. The whole variable domain, remainder taken from reference TRBV7-8 and TRBJ2-1, is GAGVSQSPRYKVAKRGQDVALRCDPISGHVSLFWYQQALGQGPEFLTYFQNEAQLDKSGLPSDRFFAERPEGSVSTLKIQRTQQEDSAVYLCASSFQRGYNEQFFGPGTRLTVL.

Ten or more counts support this clonotype. This chain joins TRBV29-1 and TRBJ1-2; D possibly corresponds to TRBD1 (6 bases). The CDR3 runs 12 residues. Germline CDR1 is SQVTM and CDR2 is ANQGSEA. With 6 bases removed from V and 12 bases from J, the gap between germline ends came to 20 bases. CDR3 sequence (DNA): TGCAGCGTCATATCCTCAAGGACAGAAGACACCTTC. Translating it yields CSVISSRTEDTF.

The DNA of the CDR3 is TGTGCCAGCAGTTCGGGGCAACGTGGCACTGAAGCTTTCTTT. It specifies CASSSGQRGTEAFF. The chain couples TRBV12-3 or TRBV12-4 to TRBJ1-1, with D possibly TRBD1 on 5 matching bases. Trimming took off 4 bases at V and 4 bases at J, with 13 bases between the two ends. This CDR3 has 14 amino acids.

This clonotype was recorded at least ten times. The V gene is TRBV20-1, the J gene TRBJ2-7; 7 bases are a match to TRBD1. Germline CDR1 is DFQATT and CDR2 is SNEGSKA (reference sequence). V shed 4 bases and J 2 bases; nucleotides not matched to a gene: 2. The CDR3 runs 12 residues. For the CDR3, the DNA is TGCAGTGCTAATGGACAGGCCTACGAGCAGTACTTC. Amino acids: CSANGQAYEQYF.

This chain uses TRBV15 with TRBJ2-1; possibly TRBD1 for D (5 bases). The CDR3 extends over 13 amino acids. V gave up 5 bases and J gave up 10 bases, with 15 bases separating them. Germline values: CDR1 LNHNV, CDR2 YYDKDF (reference sequence). In nucleotides, the CDR3 is TGTGCCACCAGCTTAGGGGCGCACGGCGAGCAGTTCTTC. Protein sequence: CATSLGAHGEQFF.

In the case of this clonotype: A much larger clone lies one base from this, so it may be a read error. This is likely a read error, given that the CDR3 carries no conserved phenylalanine or tryptophan at its end. The V gene is TRBV29-1, the J gene TRBJ1-4, with 8 nucleotides matching TRBD1. Trimming took 0 bases from V and 5 from J; bases not matched to a gene: 5. The CDR3 is made up of 15 amino acids. Germline V gene sequence: CDR1 SQVTM, CDR2 ANQGSEA. In DNA form, the CDR3 reads TGCAGCGTTGAAGACCACAGGGGGACAAATGAAAAACTGTTTTGT. Protein: CSVEDHRGTNEKLFC.

In this sample, this clonotype turned up many times. Relative to the germline gene, one junction end is altered; a read error may explain this. V is TRBV7-7 and J is TRBJ2-7; D could derive from TRBD1 or TRBD2 (5 bases each). Germline lookup yields CDR1 SSHAT and CDR2 FNYEAQ (reference sequence). The CDR3 spans 13 residues. CDR3: CASSLGAGDEQYF. DNA of the CDR3: TGTGCTAGCAGCTTAGGGGCCGGGGACGAGCAGTACTTC.

This clonotype has just a few counts. The V and J genes are TRBV20-1 and TRBJ2-7, with TRBD2 identical over 8 bases. After removal of 1 base from V and 3 bases from J, the junction contained 5 bases not matched to a gene. The CDR3 sequence is 14 residues long. Per the germline V gene, CDR1 is DFQATT and CDR2 is SNEGSKA (reference sequence). The CDR3 nucleotides read TGCAGTGCTAGAGTAGCGGGGCGATACTACGAGCAGTACTTC. Its translation is CSARVAGRYYEQYF.

This clonotype has ten or more counts. The V and J genes are TRBV3-1 and TRBJ1-2, with D unclear. Germline V gene sequence: CDR1 LGHDT, CDR2 YNNKEL (reference sequence). The CDR3 is 11 residues long. The V end lost 1 base, the J end lost 7 bases, and 4 bases lay between the germline ends. As DNA, the CDR3 is TGTGCCAGCAGCCAAGGGAGTGGCTACACCTTC. It encodes CASSQGSGYTF.

In its sample, this clonotype was seen a few times. The chain combines TRBV6-5 with TRBJ1-2; the D gene is possibly TRBD1 (6 bases). The CDR3 covers 17 residues. Germline CDR1 and CDR2: MNHEY and SVGAGI. V shed 5 bases and J shed 4 bases, with 23 bases lying between them. This chain's CDR3 is CASSHHDLRQELYGYTF. Written as DNA, the CDR3 is TGTGCCAGCAGTCACCACGACCTGCGACAGGAACTCTATGGCTACACCTTC.

The sample holds one count of this clonotype. This rearrangement joins TRBV5-1 to TRBJ2-6; 8 bases line up with TRBD2. Looked up from germline, CDR1 is SGHRS and CDR2 is YFSETQ. Trimming took 4 bases from V and 0 from J; bases not matched to a gene: 3. CDR3 size: 16 residues. The CDR3 region has the DNA TGCGCCAGCAGCCTGCGGGGGGTCTCTGGGGCCAACGTCCTGACTTTC. Translating gives CASSLRGVSGANVLTF.

This clonotype came up many times. The chain couples TRBV6-2 or TRBV6-3 to TRBJ2-1; D uncertain. Trimming took 3 bases from V and 2 from J, leaving 8 bases between them. Germline CDR1 MNHEY, CDR2 SVGEGT. This CDR3 comprises 14 residues. CDR3 nucleotide sequence: TGTGCCAGCAGTTATATGCCTACCTACAATGAGCAGTTCTTC. Amino acids: CASSYMPTYNEQFF.

This clonotype was picked up many times. This chain joins TRBV25-1 and TRBJ2-1; 7 nucleotides match TRBD1. Germline V gives CDR1 MGHDK, CDR2 SYGVNS. V lost 8 bases and J lost 0; bases outside the gene matches: 7. The CDR3 has 15 residues. Written as DNA, the CDR3 is TGTGCCAGCGGGGGACAGTCTAGCTCCTACAATGAGCAGTTCTTC. It yields the protein CASGGQSSSYNEQFF.

This clonotype was found many times. The V call is TRBV28, the J call TRBJ2-7; 15 bases agree with TRBD2. The trim removed 2 bases at V and 4 bases at J, leaving 9 bases unmatched. CDR1 and CDR2 (germline): MDHEN, SYDVKM. The CDR3 is made up of 18 amino acids. The CDR3 region is CASSLISGTSGRWYEQYF. In nucleotides, the CDR3 is TGTGCCAGCAGTTTAATCTCCGGGACTAGCGGGAGGTGGTACGAGCAGTACTTC. Together with reference TRBV28 and TRBJ2-7, the CDR3 gives the full variable domain: DVKVTQSSRYLVKRTGEKVFLECVQDMDHENMFWYRQDPGLGLRLIYFSYDVKMKEKGDIPEGYSVSREKKERFSLILESASTNQTSMYLCASSLISGTSGRWYEQYFGPGTRLTVT.

The chain joins TRBV5-6 to TRBJ2-1, with 8 bases identical to TRBD2. CDR1 is SGHDT, CDR2 YYEEEE, per germline. V shed 1 base and J 12 bases; nucleotides not matched to a gene: 12. The CDR3 spans 15 residues. CDR3 region: CASSLFSGGGYVQFF. The CDR3 DNA sequence: TGTGCCAGCAGCTTGTTTTCGGGAGGGGGGTACGTGCAGTTCTTC. Looking up the rest from reference TRBV5-6 and TRBJ2-1 gives the full variable domain: DAGVTQSPTHLIKTRGQQVTLRCSPKSGHDTVSWYQQALGQGPQFIFQYYEEEERQRGNFPDRFSGHQFPNYSSELNVNALLLGDSALYLCASSLFSGGGYVQFFGPGTRLTVL.

The rearrangement links TRBV20-1 to TRBJ1-5; perhaps TRBD1 as D (6 bases). The CDR3 contains 14 residues. CDR1 and CDR2 from the germline V gene are DFQATT and SNEGSKA (reference sequence). CDR3 nucleotide sequence: TGCGCACCCGCACAGGGCCTGTACAATCAGCCCCAGCATTTT. Translation: CAPAQGLYNQPQHF.